The TCR beta chain under discussion was sequenced for a study of blood T cell repertoires in COVID-19. This clone was observed a handful of times. The germline gives CDR1 SGHTA, CDR2 FQGNSA. The ends were cut back, 4 bases at V and 8 bases at J, with 20 bases in the middle. This CDR3 region has 15 residues. Original analysis: Amplifying reference gene primers gave estimates of nucleated cell counts. Clones were sequenced by immunoSEQ multiplex PCR, and TCRdb holds only the in-frame ones, with some missing. The DNA gave D and trimming, while V, J and clone size come from that table. The sample records 30,000 to 35,000 clones, nearly 90% being singletons.

The clonotype comes from a man at least 80 years old with acute or convalescent COVID-19. Sequenced: peripheral blood. The rearrangement uses TRBV7-2 and TRBJ1-1; D may be TRBD1 (5 bases). The chain's CDR3 is CASSWQGMSALEAFF. CDR3 DNA: TGTGCCAGCAGCTGGCAGGGTATGTCCGCCTTAGAAGCTTTCTTT.